This TCR beta chain was observed in a study of cytomegalovirus exposure and HLA in healthy donors. V lost 5 bases and J lost 2; bases outside the gene matches: 7. The CDR3 extends over 15 amino acids. Germline loops: CDR1 MGHRA, CDR2 YSYEKL. The PCR contained 60 Vbeta and 13 Jbeta primers. Sequencing was performed with immunoSEQ multiplex PCR; in TCRdb, only in-frame clones are kept and a portion is missing. The top ten hold roughly 2.2% of the sample, which has more than 85,000 clones, 81% seen once. The receptor's source is a woman aged 25 to 39 in good health and CMV-seronegative. This chain joins TRBV4-1 and TRBJ2-3; 7 bases are a match to TRBD2. Sequencing was done on a sample of PBMCs. CDR3: CASSFSGVPTDTQYF. CDR3 nucleotide sequence: TGCGCCAGCAGCTTCAGCGGGGTACCCACAGATACGCAGTATTTT.